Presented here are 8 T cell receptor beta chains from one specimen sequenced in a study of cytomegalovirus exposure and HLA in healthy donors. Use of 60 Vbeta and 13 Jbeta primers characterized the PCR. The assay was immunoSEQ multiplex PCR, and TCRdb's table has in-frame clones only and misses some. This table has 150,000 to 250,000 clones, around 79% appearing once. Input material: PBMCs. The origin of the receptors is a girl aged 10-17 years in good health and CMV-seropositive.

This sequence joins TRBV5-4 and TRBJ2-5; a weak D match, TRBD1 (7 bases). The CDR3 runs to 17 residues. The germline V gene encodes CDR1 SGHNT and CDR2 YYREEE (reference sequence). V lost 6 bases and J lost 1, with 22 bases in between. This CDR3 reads CASTPQGGLLFQETQYF. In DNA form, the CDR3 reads TGTGCCAGCACCCCCCAGGGGGGACTTTTATTCCAAGAGACCCAGTACTTC.

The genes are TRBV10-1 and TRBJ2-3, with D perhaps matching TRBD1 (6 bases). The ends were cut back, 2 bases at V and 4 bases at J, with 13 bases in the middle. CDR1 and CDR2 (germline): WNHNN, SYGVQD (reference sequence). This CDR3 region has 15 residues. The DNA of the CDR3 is TGCGCCAGCAGTGAGACAGGGCGATTCCCAGATACGCAGTATTTT. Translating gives CASSETGRFPDTQYF.

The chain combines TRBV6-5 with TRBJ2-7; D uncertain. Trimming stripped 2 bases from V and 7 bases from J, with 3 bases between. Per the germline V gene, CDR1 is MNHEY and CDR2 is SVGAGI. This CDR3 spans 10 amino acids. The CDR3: CASSYEEQYF. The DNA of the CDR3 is TGTGCCAGCAGTTACGAGGAGCAGTACTTC.

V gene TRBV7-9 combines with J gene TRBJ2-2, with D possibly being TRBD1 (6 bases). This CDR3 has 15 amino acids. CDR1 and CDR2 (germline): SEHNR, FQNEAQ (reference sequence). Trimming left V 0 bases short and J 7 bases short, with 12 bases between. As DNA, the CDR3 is TGTGCCAGCAGCTTAGCACAGGGTGAAGGCGGGGAGCTGTTTTTT. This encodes CASSLAQGEGGELFF.

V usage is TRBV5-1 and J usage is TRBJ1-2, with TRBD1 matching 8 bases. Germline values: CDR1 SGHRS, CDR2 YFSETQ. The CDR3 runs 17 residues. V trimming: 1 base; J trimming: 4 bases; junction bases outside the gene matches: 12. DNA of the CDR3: TGCGCCAGCAGCTTGTGGGAGACAGGGACAGGAGTCTATGGCTACACCTTC. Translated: CASSLWETGTGVYGYTF.

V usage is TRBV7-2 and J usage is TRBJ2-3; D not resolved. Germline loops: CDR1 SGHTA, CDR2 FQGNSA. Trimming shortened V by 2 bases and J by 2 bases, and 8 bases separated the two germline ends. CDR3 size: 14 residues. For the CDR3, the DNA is TGTGCCAGCAGCTTAAAACTTTACACAGATACGCAGTATTTT. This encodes CASSLKLYTDTQYF.

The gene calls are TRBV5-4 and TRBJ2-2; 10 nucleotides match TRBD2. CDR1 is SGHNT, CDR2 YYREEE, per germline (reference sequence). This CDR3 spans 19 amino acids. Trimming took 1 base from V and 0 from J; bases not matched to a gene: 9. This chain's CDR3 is CASSLMKIAGGSNTGELFF. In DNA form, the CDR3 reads TGTGCCAGCAGCTTGATGAAAATAGCGGGGGGTTCGAACACCGGGGAGCTGTTTTTT.

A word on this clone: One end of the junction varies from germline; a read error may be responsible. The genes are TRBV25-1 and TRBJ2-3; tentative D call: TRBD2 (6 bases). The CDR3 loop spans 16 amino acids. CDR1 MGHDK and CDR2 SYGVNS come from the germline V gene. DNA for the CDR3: TGTGCCAGCAGTCCACAAGGTTTTGCTAGCGCAGATACGCAGTACTTT. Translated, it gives CASSPQGFASADTQYF.